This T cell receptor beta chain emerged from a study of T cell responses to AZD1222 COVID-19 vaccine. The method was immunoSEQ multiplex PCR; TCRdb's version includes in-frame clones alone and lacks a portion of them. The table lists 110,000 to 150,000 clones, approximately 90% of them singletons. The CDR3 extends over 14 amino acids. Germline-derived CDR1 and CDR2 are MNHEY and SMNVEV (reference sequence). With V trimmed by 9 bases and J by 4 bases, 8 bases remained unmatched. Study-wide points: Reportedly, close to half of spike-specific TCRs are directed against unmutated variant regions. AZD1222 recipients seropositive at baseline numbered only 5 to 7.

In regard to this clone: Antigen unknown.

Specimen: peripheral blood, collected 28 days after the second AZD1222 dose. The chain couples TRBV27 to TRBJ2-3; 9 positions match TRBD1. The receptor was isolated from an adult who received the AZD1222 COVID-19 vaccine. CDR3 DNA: TGTGCCAGTGCTATACAGGGGGCTGCAGATACGCAGTATTTT. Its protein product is CASAIQGAADTQYF.